Listed here are 18 T cell receptor beta chains from one sample, sequenced in a study of shared clonotypes between healthy human individuals. The repertoire was sequenced with immunoSEQ multiplex PCR; TCRdb's copy has only in-frame clones and lacks some. The data contain 2 million to 2.5 million clones, 93% of them singletons. The sample was naive CD4+ T cells from PBMCs. Subset noted: CD45RA+ positively selected. The receptors originated from a man between 18 and 29 years old in good health. Some clones in this sample may be carry-over from other donors' samples.

The chain joins TRBV4-1 to TRBJ2-7, with TRBD2 matching over 7 bases. CDR1 is MGHRA, CDR2 YSYEKL, per germline. CDR3 length equals 16 residues. The trim removed 1 base at V and 2 bases at J, leaving 8 bases unmatched. CDR3 coding DNA: TGCGCCAGCAGCCAAGGGGGTGGGAGGGCCCCCTACGAGCAGTACTTC. Translation gives CASSQGGGRAPYEQYF.

As to this clone: This sample also contains other DNA sequences that code for the same CDR3. This sequence joins TRBV6-5 and TRBJ2-7, with TRBD2 matching over 12 bases. This CDR3 has 14 amino acids. Germline CDR1 MNHEY, CDR2 SVGAGI. Trimming cost V 6 bases and J 4 bases; bases outside gene matches: 4. The CDR3 region has the DNA TGTGCCAGCAGAAAGACTAGCGGGAGTTACGAGCAGTACTTC. This encodes CASRKTSGSYEQYF.

The DNA for the CDR3 is TGCGCCAGCAGCGAGATGACACAACACCCAGATACGCAGTATTTT. As protein: CASSEMTQHPDTQYF. V is TRBV4-1 and J is TRBJ2-3; D is uncertain. The V gene's germline CDR1 is MGHRA and CDR2 YSYEKL. With 5 bases removed from V and 4 bases from J, the gap between germline ends came to 16 bases. The CDR3 has 15 residues.

This chain uses TRBV5-4 with TRBJ1-2; tentatively, D is TRBD1 (6 bases). Germline lookup yields CDR1 SGHNT and CDR2 YYREEE (reference sequence). The ends were cut back, 3 bases at V and 4 bases at J, with 19 bases in the middle. There are 16 residues in the CDR3. DNA for the CDR3: TGTGCCAGCAGCTCCGACCCTGGTCGAGGGGGCTATGGCTACACCTTC. This codes for CASSSDPGRGGYGYTF.

The chain carries TRBV5-1 and TRBJ1-2; TRBD1 aligns across 10 bases. The CDR3 loop spans 13 amino acids. V shed 4 bases, J shed 9 bases, and the junction held 6 bases outside the gene matches. CDR1 and CDR2 (germline): SGHRS, YFSETQ. The CDR3 nucleotides are TGCGCCAGCAGCCCCGGGACAGGGGAGAGCTACACCTTC. It translates to CASSPGTGESYTF.

V is TRBV30 and J is TRBJ2-7; D is uncertain. V was pared by 2 bases and J by 3 bases, with 11 bases between. This CDR3 comprises 13 residues. CDR1 is GTSNPN, CDR2 SVGIG, per germline (reference sequence). The DNA for the CDR3 is TGTGCCTGGAGTCGAGAGTCCGTCTACGAGCAGTACTTC. Amino acids: CAWSRESVYEQYF.

The chain recombines TRBV14 with TRBJ2-7, with D possibly TRBD1 on 6 matching bases. V was shortened by 3 bases and J by 2 bases, with 20 bases between the two germline ends. CDR3 length equals 17 residues. The germline gives CDR1 SGHDN, CDR2 FVKESK. CDR3 residues: CASSHKAARGRAYEQYF. DNA of the CDR3: TGTGCCAGCAGCCATAAGGCAGCCAGGGGAAGGGCCTACGAGCAGTACTTC.

The chain has TRBV7-9 and TRBJ1-4; D gene unclear. Germline V gene lookup returns CDR1 SEHNR and CDR2 FQNEAQ (reference sequence). The CDR3 has 14 amino acids. Trimming removed 5 bases at V and 4 bases at J, with 11 bases between. The DNA of the CDR3 is TGTGCCAGCAGCCCCATCCGTCGTAATGAAAAACTGTTTTTT. Translated, it gives CASSPIRRNEKLFF.

The V gene is TRBV19, the J gene TRBJ2-1, with 8 bases matching TRBD2. The CDR3 is 16 residues long. The J segment lost 1 base and the V segment lost 5 bases, leaving 7 bases of the junction unmatched. Germline V CDR1 and CDR2: LNHDA, SQIVND (reference sequence). DNA of the CDR3: TGTGCCAGTAGTGGTAGCGGGAAAGGGTCCTACAATGAGCAGTTCTTC. Its protein product is CASSGSGKGSYNEQFF.

The chain links TRBV4-1 to TRBJ1-5; D remains ambiguous. The CDR3 contains 13 residues. The V end was cut by 6 bases, the J end by 5 bases, with 11 bases between. Germline V gene lookup returns CDR1 MGHRA and CDR2 YSYEKL. CDR3 DNA sequence: TGCGCCAGCAGTCACTATGTATATCAGCCCCAGCATTTT. Translating it yields CASSHYVYQPQHF.

The J gene is TRBJ2-5, the V gene TRBV28; 12 nucleotides match TRBD2. This CDR3 spans 19 amino acids. V shed 5 bases and J 0 bases; nucleotides not matched to a gene: 13. Germline loops: CDR1 MDHEN, CDR2 SYDVKM. The DNA for the CDR3 is TGTGCCAGCAGTCCGATAGGACTAGCGGGGAACCAATACCAAGAGACCCAGTACTTC. Residues: CASSPIGLAGNQYQETQYF. The entire variable domain, with the rest obtained from reference TRBV28 and TRBJ2-5, is as follows: DVKVTQSSRYLVKRTGEKVFLECVQDMDHENMFWYRQDPGLGLRLIYFSYDVKMKEKGDIPEGYSVSREKKERFSLILESASTNQTSMYLCASSPIGLAGNQYQETQYFGPGTRLLVL.

The sample holds one count of this clone. The chain is built from TRBV5-4 and TRBJ1-5; no firm D call. The germline CDR1 and CDR2 sequences are SGHNT and YYREEE (reference sequence). V lost 1 base, J lost 4 bases, and 15 bases lay in between. The CDR3 is made up of 16 amino acids. CDR3 protein: CASSLFSGAGNQPQHF. DNA for the CDR3: TGTGCCAGCAGCTTGTTTTCAGGAGCGGGGAATCAGCCCCAGCATTTT.

The chain couples TRBV9 to TRBJ2-7; D is perhaps TRBD1 (6 bases). Germline V lookup: CDR1 SGDLS, CDR2 YYNGEE. Trimming took 0 bases from V and 3 from J, leaving 13 bases between them. This CDR3 comprises 15 residues. CDR3 loop: CASSVDPGVRYEQYF. DNA of the CDR3: TGTGCCAGCAGCGTAGATCCAGGGGTGCGCTACGAGCAGTACTTC.

This rearrangement joins TRBV5-8 to TRBJ2-1; D is ambiguous. In germline, CDR1 is SGHTS, CDR2 YDEGEE. The CDR3 spans 11 residues. The V end lost 2 bases, the J end lost 8 bases, and 5 bases lay between the germline ends. CDR3 bases: TGTGCCAGCAGCTTTCTCCATGAGCAGTTCTTC. The encoded protein is CASSFLHEQFF.

This chain links TRBV7-2 with TRBJ2-2, with unresolved D. Per the germline V gene, CDR1 is SGHTA and CDR2 is FQGNSA. V gave up 7 bases and J gave up 2 bases, with 14 bases separating them. The CDR3 length is 15 residues. CDR3 in amino acids: CASTPAVVNTGELFF. CDR3 in DNA: TGTGCCAGCACCCCGGCGGTCGTTAACACCGGGGAGCTGTTTTTT.

This chain connects TRBV5-1 to TRBJ2-7, with D hard to call. CDR3 length: 15 residues. Germline CDR1 SGHRS, CDR2 YFSETQ. Deletions cut 5 bases from V and 0 bases from J, with 15 bases between. The CDR3 nucleotides read TGCGCCAGCAGTATCAGGTTGGCGGCCTCCTACGAGCAGTACTTC. It codes for CASSIRLAASYEQYF.

The V call is TRBV29-1, the J call TRBJ2-1, with D possibly being TRBD2 (6 bases). The CDR3 has 13 residues. The germline gives CDR1 SQVTM, CDR2 ANQGSEA. Between the trimmed V and J ends, which lost 5 bases and 6 bases, there was a span of 14 bases. CDR3 sequence reads: CSVFGGVGNEQFF. CDR3 sequence (DNA): TGCAGCGTTTTCGGAGGGGTGGGCAATGAGCAGTTCTTC.

CDR3 DNA: TGTGCCAGCAGCTTCGCAGGGGGCAGGAGCACTGAAGCTTTCTTT. Amino acids: CASSFAGGRSTEAFF. The V gene is TRBV7-2, the J gene TRBJ1-1; TRBD1 agrees at 8 bases. This CDR3 region has 15 residues. V gave up 3 bases and J gave up 4 bases; unmatched junction bases: 7. The germline gives CDR1 SGHTA, CDR2 FQGNSA.